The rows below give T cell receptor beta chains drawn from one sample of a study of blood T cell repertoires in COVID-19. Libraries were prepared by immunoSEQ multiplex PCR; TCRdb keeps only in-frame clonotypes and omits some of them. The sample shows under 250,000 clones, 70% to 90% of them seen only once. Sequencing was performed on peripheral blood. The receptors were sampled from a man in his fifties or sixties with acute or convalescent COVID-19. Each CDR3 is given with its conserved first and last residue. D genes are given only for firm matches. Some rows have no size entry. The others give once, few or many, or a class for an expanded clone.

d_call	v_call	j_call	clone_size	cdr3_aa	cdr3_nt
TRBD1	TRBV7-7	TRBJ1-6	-	CASSLGGDRGGSPLHF	TGTGCTAGCAGCTTAGGGGGGGACAGGGGTGGTTCACCCCTCCACTTT
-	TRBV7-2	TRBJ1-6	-	CASSNRVGNSPLHF	TGTGCCAGCAGCAACAGGGTTGGAAATTCACCCCTCCACTTT
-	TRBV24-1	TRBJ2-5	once	CATSDPRTDQETQYF	TGTGCCACCAGTGATCCACGGACAGACCAAGAGACCCAGTACTTC
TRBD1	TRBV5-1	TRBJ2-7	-	CASSTTGQGWYEQYF	TGCGCCAGCAGCACCACCGGACAGGGATGGTACGAGCAGTACTTC
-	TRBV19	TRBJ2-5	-	CASSPSEGAQETQYF	TGTGCCAGTAGCCCCTCCGAGGGTGCACAAGAGACCCAGTACTTC
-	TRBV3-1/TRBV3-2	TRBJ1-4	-	CASSPPRGRGPNEKLFF	TGTGCCAGCAGCCCGCCCCGGGGCAGGGGTCCTAATGAAAAACTGTTTTTT
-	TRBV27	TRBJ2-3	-	CASGGNTQYF	TGTGCCAGCGGCGGGAATACGCAGTATTTT
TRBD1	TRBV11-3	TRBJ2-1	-	CASSLGTGGFNEQFF	TGTGCCAGCAGCTTAGGGACAGGGGGCTTCAATGAGCAGTTCTTC
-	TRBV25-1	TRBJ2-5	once	CASSEFGNQETQYF	TGTGCCAGCAGTGAATTTGGCAACCAAGAGACCCAGTACTTC
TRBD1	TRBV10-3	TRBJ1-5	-	CAISGDRGGNQPQHF	TGTGCCATCAGTGGGGACAGGGGCGGCAATCAGCCCCAGCATTTT
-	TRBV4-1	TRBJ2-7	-	CASSQGLLRREKLYEQYF	TGCGCCAGCAGCCAAGGGCTGTTGAGGCGGGAAAAGTTATACGAGCAGTACTTC
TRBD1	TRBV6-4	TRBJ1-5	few	CASTGHRGNSNQPQHF	TGTGCCAGCACCGGCCACAGGGGAAATAGCAATCAGCCCCAGCATTTT
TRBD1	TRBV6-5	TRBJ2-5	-	CASSSDRGETQYF	TGTGCCAGCAGTTCGGACAGGGGAGAGACCCAGTACTTC
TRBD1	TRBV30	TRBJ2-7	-	CAWKPDRGLYEQYF	TGTGCCTGGAAGCCGGACAGGGGATTGTACGAGCAGTACTTC
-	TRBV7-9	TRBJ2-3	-	CASSLERGYSTDTQYF	TGTGCCAGCAGCTTAGAACGGGGGTATAGCACAGATACGCAGTATTTT
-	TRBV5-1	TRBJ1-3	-	CASSLEVGWEVAGNTIYF	TGCGCCAGCAGCTTGGAAGTCGGCTGGGAGGTGGCTGGAAACACCATATATTTT
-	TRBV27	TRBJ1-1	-	CASSNQYTEAFF	TGTGCCAGCAGCAATCAATACACTGAAGCTTTCTTT
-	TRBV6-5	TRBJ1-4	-	CASSYSQAGEKLFF	TGTGCCAGCAGTTACTCGCAGGCGGGGGAAAAACTGTTTTTT
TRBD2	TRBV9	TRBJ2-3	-	CASSVELAGRRDTQYF	TGTGCCAGCAGCGTAGAACTAGCGGGGAGGAGAGATACGCAGTATTTT
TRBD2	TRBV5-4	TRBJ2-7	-	CASSGRTSGSYEQYF	TGTGCCAGCAGCGGAAGGACTAGCGGGAGCTACGAGCAGTACTTC
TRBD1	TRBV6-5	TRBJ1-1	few	CASRDRDRVNTEAFF	TGTGCCAGCAGGGACCGGGACAGAGTGAACACTGAAGCTTTCTTT
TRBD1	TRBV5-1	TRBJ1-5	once	CASSLEGPGTDNQPQHF	TGCGCCAGCAGCTTAGAAGGACCCGGGACAGACAATCAGCCCCAGCATTTT
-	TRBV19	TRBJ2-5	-	CASSVNRGGDGETQYF	TGTGCCAGTAGTGTTAACAGGGGGGGAGACGGAGAGACCCAGTACTTC
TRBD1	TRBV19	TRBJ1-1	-	CASNGGRQGAKAEAFF	TGTGCCAGTAATGGGGGAAGACAGGGGGCTAAGGCTGAAGCTTTCTTT
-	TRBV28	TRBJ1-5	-	CASSDSGIMYGNQPQHF	TGTGCCAGCTCGGACAGTGGGATAATGTACGGCAATCAGCCCCAGCATTTT
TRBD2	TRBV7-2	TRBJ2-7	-	CASSLVGAGASYEQYF	TGTGCCAGCAGCTTAGTAGGGGCGGGAGCCTCCTACGAGCAGTACTTC
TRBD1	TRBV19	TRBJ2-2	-	CASSNQGADGELFF	TGTGCCAGTAGTAATCAGGGGGCCGACGGGGAGCTGTTTTTT
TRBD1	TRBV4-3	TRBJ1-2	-	CASSFQTGTGQGYTF	TGCGCCAGCAGCTTTCAAACCGGGACAGGGCAAGGCTACACCTTC
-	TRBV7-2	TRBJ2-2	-	CASGAGPTGELFF	TGTGCCAGCGGGGCGGGACCCACCGGGGAGCTGTTTTTT